A selection of T cell receptor beta chains follows, all from one sample in a study of T cells in localized non-small cell lung cancer. Generated by immunoSEQ multiplex PCR, the TCRdb table keeps only in-frame clones and is missing some. The data contain about 35,000 clones, 90% of them singletons. The sample consisted of peripheral blood, taken before any cancer treatment. The source of these receptors is a man between 40 and 69 years old with stage I lung adenocarcinoma. Each CDR3 is given with its conserved first and last residue. The D gene is left open where the match is weak. Clone size is not always given. Where it is, it says once, few, many or a class for expanded clones.

>TRBJ1-1|TRBV30|-|-
CAWRTFMNTEAFF
TGTGCCTGGAGGACATTTATGAACACTGAAGCTTTCTTT
>TRBJ2-2|TRBV11-1|-|-
CASSLGGRGVNTGELFF
TGTGCCAGCAGCTTAGGAGGAAGGGGCGTGAACACCGGGGAGCTGTTTTTT
>TRBJ2-7|TRBV27|-|TRBD1
CASGRGQGYYEQYF
TGTGCCAGTGGGCGGGGACAGGGGTACTACGAGCAGTACTTC
>TRBJ2-6|TRBV9|-|TRBD1
CASGKGAGGANVLTF
TGTGCCAGCGGAAAGGGGGCTGGTGGGGCCAACGTCCTGACTTTC
>TRBJ1-3|TRBV5-1|-|TRBD1
CASSAGQGSGNTIYF
TGCGCCAGCAGCGCCGGACAGGGCTCTGGAAACACCATATATTTT
>TRBJ1-2|TRBV9|-|-
CASHSSNYGYTF
TGTGCCAGCCACAGCTCTAACTATGGCTACACCTTC
>TRBJ2-3|TRBV6-6|-|-
CASSYSQGPDTQYF
TGTGCCAGCAGTTACTCGCAGGGACCAGATACGCAGTATTTT
>TRBJ2-7|TRBV9|-|-
CASSVDRVSEQYF
TGTGCCAGCAGCGTCGATAGGGTCTCCGAGCAGTACTTC
>TRBJ2-1|TRBV9|once|TRBD1
CASSRTGTGFNEQFF
TGTGCCAGCAGCCGGACCGGGACAGGATTCAATGAGCAGTTCTTC
>TRBJ1-1|TRBV19|-|-
CASGRTRGTEAFF
TGTGCCAGTGGAAGAACCAGGGGAACTGAAGCTTTCTTT
>TRBJ2-7|TRBV6-1|-|-
CASLYQGPYEQYF
TGTGCCAGCCTATATCAGGGGCCCTACGAGCAGTACTTC
>TRBJ1-6|TRBV5-1|-|-
CASSSGGGSNSPLHF
TGCGCCAGCAGCTCGGGAGGAGGGAGCAATTCACCCCTCCACTTT
>TRBJ1-5|TRBV6-5|once|-
CASRLQGSSNQPQHF
TGTGCCAGCAGATTACAGGGATCGAGCAATCAGCCCCAGCATTTT
>TRBJ2-7|TRBV30|once|-
CAWNTGYEQYF
TGTGCCTGGAATACGGGATACGAGCAGTACTTC
>TRBJ2-7|TRBV6-1|-|-
CASSDIPPRDF
TGTGCCAGCAGTGATATACCTCCGAGGGACTTC
>TRBJ2-1|TRBV7-6|-|-
CASSQGGTYNEQFF
TGTGCCAGCAGCCAAGGAGGCACTTACAATGAGCAGTTCTTC
>TRBJ1-1|TRBV10-3|once|-
CASKSDGLTEAFF
TGTGCCAGCAAGTCGGACGGCTTAACTGAAGCTTTCTTT
>TRBJ2-1|TRBV2|-|-
CASTISGDSPYNEQFF
TGTGCCAGCACTATCTCGGGGGACAGTCCCTACAATGAGCAGTTCTTC
>TRBJ1-6|TRBV7-9|-|-
CASSPGAGYNSPLHF
TGTGCCAGCAGCCCAGGGGCCGGGTATAATTCACCCCTCCACTTT
>TRBJ2-3|TRBV6-1|-|-
CASTQDGDTQYF
TGTGCCAGCACCCAGGATGGGGATACGCAGTATTTT
>TRBJ1-5|TRBV19|-|TRBD1
CASSSGTGYQPQHF
TGTGCCAGTAGTTCCGGGACAGGGTACCAGCCCCAGCATTTT
>TRBJ2-2|TRBV5-1|once|TRBD1
CASSFTSGGHGELFF
TGCGCCAGCAGCTTTACGTCAGGGGGCCACGGGGAGCTGTTTTTT
>TRBJ2-7|TRBV18|-|TRBD1
CASSRGSGQSYEQYF
TGTGCCAGCTCACGGGGCTCGGGACAGAGCTACGAGCAGTACTTC
>TRBJ2-1|TRBV5-1|-|-
CASSPSRSSYNEQFF
TGCGCCAGCAGCCCCAGCAGGAGCTCCTACAATGAGCAGTTCTTC